One sample yielded the 21 T cell receptor beta chains listed below, sequenced in a study of T cell changes during pregnancy in multiple sclerosis. Some clones are missing from TCRdb's copy, which holds only in-frame ones; the method was immunoSEQ multiplex PCR. This table has tens of thousands of clones, roughly 91% appearing once. Sequencing used peripheral blood, obtained in the first trimester of pregnancy. The receptors here all came from a female donor with multiple sclerosis, enrolled in a pregnancy study.

This clone was found once. The V call is TRBV5-4, the J call TRBJ1-2, with 10 bases matching TRBD1. The germline V gene has CDR1 SGHNT and CDR2 YYREEE (reference sequence). The ends lost 3 bases at V and 3 bases at J; junction bases unmatched: 5. The CDR3 contains 15 residues. CDR3: CASSSAGTGDYGYTF. CDR3 in DNA: TGTGCCAGCAGCTCTGCCGGGACAGGGGACTATGGCTACACCTTC. Full variable domain (outside the CDR3, taken from reference TRBV5-4 and TRBJ1-2): ETGVTQSPTHLIKTRGQQVTLRCSSQSGHNTVSWYQQALGQGPQFIFQYYREEENGRGNFPPRFSGLQFPNYSSELNVNALELDDSALYLCASSSAGTGDYGYTFGSGTRLTVV.

V is TRBV2 and J is TRBJ2-2; 7 bases fit TRBD1. This CDR3 contains 13 residues. Germline CDR1 is SNHLY and CDR2 is FYNNEI. V shed 7 bases and J 7 bases; nucleotides not matched to a gene: 6. The CDR3 sequence: CASTDRENGELFF. CDR3 nucleotide sequence: TGTGCCAGCACAGACAGGGAAAACGGGGAGCTGTTTTTT.

The rearrangement joins TRBV7-2 to TRBJ1-3; D not resolved. Germline CDR1 SGHTA, CDR2 FQGNSA. This CDR3 is built from 13 residues. V lost 3 bases, J lost 8 bases, and 11 bases lay in between. CDR3 DNA sequence: TGTGCCAGCAGCTTGCGCGGCACGGACACCATATATTTT. Translation gives CASSLRGTDTIYF.

This clone was counted only a few times. The chain recombines TRBV18 with TRBJ1-5; D not resolved. The CDR3 runs to 15 residues. The V gene's germline CDR1 is KGHSH and CDR2 LQKENI. V was pared by 2 bases and J by 0 bases, with 8 bases between. DNA for the CDR3: TGTGCCAGCTCACCATCAGAATATAGCAATCAGCCCCAGCATTTT. Amino acids: CASSPSEYSNQPQHF.

CDR3 DNA sequence: TGTGCCAGCAGCCCTGGACAGGGCTACGAGCAGTACTTC. It specifies CASSPGQGYEQYF. V usage is TRBV7-3 and J usage is TRBJ2-7; 8 bases fit TRBD1. Per the germline V gene, CDR1 is SGHTA and CDR2 is FQGTGA. The CDR3 loop spans 13 amino acids. The J segment lost 3 bases and the V segment lost 5 bases, leaving 3 bases of the junction unmatched.

V is TRBV5-3 and J is TRBJ1-2, with D perhaps TRBD1 (6 bases). TRBV5-3 is noted as an ORF with a role that remains uncertain. There are 15 residues in the CDR3. Trimming took off 3 bases at V and 6 bases at J, with 18 bases between the two ends. CDR3 sequence (DNA): TGTGCCAGAAGCTCCCTGGACAGTATGTTTGATGGCTACACCTTC. Translating it yields CARSSLDSMFDGYTF.

The genes are TRBV7-9 and TRBJ2-7; 8 bases agree with TRBD1. Trimming at V came to 4 bases and at J to 3 bases, leaving 2 bases not matched to a gene. The length of the CDR3 is 13 residues. Germline V gene data show CDR1 as SEHNR and CDR2 as FQNEAQ (reference sequence). The chain's CDR3 is CASSSQGGYEQYF. DNA of the CDR3: TGTGCCAGCAGCTCACAGGGGGGCTACGAGCAGTACTTC. Supplemented by reference TRBV7-9 and TRBJ2-7, the full variable domain reads DTGVSQNPRHKITKRGQNVTFRCDPISEHNRLYWYRQTLGQGPEFLTYFQNEAQLEKSRLLSDRFSAERPKGSFSTLEIQRTEQGDSAMYLCASSSQGGYEQYFGPGTRLTVT.

The genes are TRBV30 and TRBJ1-5, with D unclear. The CDR3 has 12 residues. Germline values: CDR1 GTSNPN, CDR2 SVGIG (reference sequence). Trimming took off 4 bases at V and 3 bases at J, with 7 bases between the two ends. The CDR3 spells CAWNSLNQPQHF. As DNA, the CDR3 is TGTGCCTGGAACAGCCTCAATCAGCCCCAGCATTTT. The variable domain in full, with the rest retrieved from reference TRBV30 and TRBJ1-5, is SQTIHQWPATLVQPVGSPLSLECTVEGTSNPNLYWYRQAAGRGLQLLFYSVGIGQISSEVPQNLSASRPQDRQFILSSKKLLLSDSGFYLCAWNSLNQPQHFGDGTRLSIL.

The DNA of the CDR3 is TGCGCCAGCAGCTTGGGTGGCCCAAGCTCTGGAAACACCATATATTTT. It yields the protein CASSLGGPSSGNTIYF. The J gene is TRBJ1-3, the V gene TRBV5-1; D gene uncertain. Trimming removed 0 bases at V and 0 bases at J, with 10 bases between. The CDR3 is 16 amino acids. Germline V lookup: CDR1 SGHRS, CDR2 YFSETQ.

The CDR3 coding sequence is TGTGCCAGCAGGCCGGGACAGGGGCGCCATGAGCAGTTCTTC. The encoded protein is CASRPGQGRHEQFF. The V and J genes are TRBV7-6 and TRBJ2-1; 10 bases are a match to TRBD1. Germline V gene data show CDR1 as SGHVS and CDR2 as FNYEAQ. There are 14 residues in the CDR3. V trimming: 6 bases; J trimming: 8 bases; junction bases outside the gene matches: 7.

The chain joins TRBV15 to TRBJ2-3; D is perhaps TRBD1 (6 bases). This CDR3 is built from 15 residues. Germline assignment: CDR1 LNHNV and CDR2 YYDKDF (reference sequence). V was cut by 9 bases and J by 4 bases, with 20 bases left in between. The CDR3, as DNA: TGTGCCACTTCTCCCGGACAGCTAGTACCAGATACGCAGTATTTT. It translates to CATSPGQLVPDTQYF.

This clone was detected only once. V and J are TRBV4-1 and TRBJ2-5; D is uncertain. Germline loops: CDR1 MGHRA, CDR2 YSYEKL. The germline V and J ends were trimmed by 4 bases and 5 bases, with 11 bases remaining between them. The CDR3 runs to 13 residues. CDR3 in DNA: TGCGCCAGCAGCCTCGCGACATCGGAGACCCAGTACTTC. It translates to CASSLATSETQYF.

The chain links TRBV5-4 to TRBJ2-7, with 12 bases fitting TRBD2. V dropped 4 bases and J dropped 0; count of bases not matched to a gene: 2. Germline CDR1 and CDR2: SGHNT and YYREEE (reference sequence). The CDR3 totals 15 residues. The CDR3 loop is CASSPTSGSSYEQYF. For the CDR3, the DNA is TGTGCCAGCAGCCCGACTAGCGGGAGCTCCTACGAGCAGTACTTC.

The chain uses TRBV5-1 and TRBJ2-5, with 16 positions matching TRBD2. CDR3 length equals 18 residues. Germline values: CDR1 SGHRS, CDR2 YFSETQ. J gave up 3 bases and V 6 bases, and 11 bases lay outside the gene matches. In DNA form, the CDR3 reads TGCGCCAGCAAAACCGGGACTAGCGGGAGGGCCGTAAAAGAGACCCAGTACTTC. Amino acid sequence: CASKTGTSGRAVKETQYF. The full variable domain, in which reference TRBV5-1 and TRBJ2-5 provide the parts outside the CDR3, is KAGVTQTPRYLIKTRGQQVTLSCSPISGHRSVSWYQQTPGQGLQFLFEYFSETQRNKGNFPGRFSGRQFSNSRSEMNVSTLELGDSALYLCASKTGTSGRAVKETQYFGPGTRLLVL.

Only a few counts were recorded for this clone. The rearrangement uses TRBV7-3 and TRBJ2-7; 7 bases map to TRBD1. This CDR3 comprises 14 residues. The V and J ends lost 1 base and 3 bases, in that order; junction bases with no gene match: 3. Germline V gene lookup returns CDR1 SGHTA and CDR2 FQGTGA. CDR3 DNA: TGTGCCAGCAGCTTAAGTGCAGGGGGCTACGAGCAGTACTTC. Translating it yields CASSLSAGGYEQYF. The whole variable domain, filled in from reference TRBV7-3 and TRBJ2-7, reads GAGVSQTPSNKVTEKGKYVELRCDPISGHTALYWYRQSLGQGPEFLIYFQGTGAADDSGLPNDRFFAVRPEGSVSTLKIQRTERGDSAVYLCASSLSAGGYEQYFGPGTRLTVT.

The V gene is TRBV28, the J gene TRBJ1-5, with 7 bases identical to TRBD1. CDR3 length: 16 amino acids. V trimming: 8 bases; J trimming: 4 bases; junction bases outside the gene matches: 14. Germline V CDR1 and CDR2: MDHEN, SYDVKM. The CDR3 coding sequence is TGTGCCAGCCACGCACCACAGGGGTGGGGGAATCAGCCCCAGCATTTT. Amino acid sequence: CASHAPQGWGNQPQHF.

The rearrangement uses TRBV25-1 and TRBJ1-5, with D unclear. Trimming pared 4 bases from V and 0 bases from J, leaving 7 bases between. The CDR3 length is 14 residues. CDR1 is MGHDK, CDR2 SYGVNS, per germline. The CDR3 reads CASSGVNSNQPQHF. The CDR3 DNA sequence: TGTGCCAGCAGTGGTGTTAATAGCAATCAGCCCCAGCATTTT.

This clone appeared a single time. This chain joins TRBV11-2 and TRBJ1-2; 8 bases match TRBD1. The germline gives CDR1 SGHAT, CDR2 FQNNGV. The CDR3 consists of 15 residues. Trimming removed 2 bases from V and 8 bases from J; junction bases left unmatched: 10. The CDR3 reads CASSLSVGQGNGYTF. In nucleotides, the CDR3 is TGTGCCAGCAGCTTATCGGTCGGACAGGGTAACGGCTACACCTTC.

The J gene is TRBJ2-7, the V gene TRBV11-2; TRBD2 is a possible D gene (5 bases). Between the trimmed V and J ends, which lost 1 base and 2 bases, there was a span of 12 bases. The CDR3 has 15 residues. Per the germline V gene, CDR1 is SGHAT and CDR2 is FQNNGV. CDR3 DNA sequence: TGTGCCAGCAGCTTAGTACGGGATCTCCCCTACGAGCAGTACTTC. This translates into CASSLVRDLPYEQYF.

This chain connects TRBV9 to TRBJ2-4; D might be TRBD2 (5 bases). This CDR3 has 13 residues. Trimming cost V 0 bases and J 8 bases, with 9 bases left between them. Per the germline V gene, CDR1 is SGDLS and CDR2 is YYNGEE. The chain's CDR3 is CASSVAGRDIQYF. The CDR3 DNA reads TGTGCCAGCAGCGTAGCGGGGAGAGACATTCAGTACTTC. Combining the CDR3 with reference TRBV9 and TRBJ2-4 gives the whole variable domain DSGVTQTPKHLITATGQRVTLRCSPRSGDLSVYWYQQSLDQGLQFLIQYYNGEERAKGNILERFSAQQFPDLHSELNLSSLELGDSALYFCASSVAGRDIQYFGAGTRLSVL.

The V and J genes are TRBV27 and TRBJ2-3; D is unclear. The V end lost 3 bases, the J end lost 4 bases, and 5 bases lay between the germline ends. This CDR3 has 12 amino acids. Germline CDR1 is MNHEY and CDR2 is SMNVEV (reference sequence). CDR3 sequence (DNA): TGTGCCAGCAGTTTCGGGTCAGATACGCAGTATTTT. Its translation: CASSFGSDTQYF.